What follows are 27 T cell receptor beta chains derived from one specimen sequenced in a study of Ad26.COV2.S vaccination and SARS-CoV-2 variants. TCRdb's copy holds only in-frame clones and misses some; the assay was immunoSEQ multiplex PCR. The repertoire holds nearly 400,000 clones, approximately 90% seen once, with over 1.5% in the top ten. Treatment noted: some 20 received Ad26.COV2.S at low or high dose, single or two shots; several received placebo; per-sample allocation not given. Specimens were obtained on day 63 following the first vaccine or placebo injection. The starting material was peripheral blood, obtained in a trial of Ad26.COV2.S vaccine versus placebo. The origin of the receptors is a person aged 18-65 years who received the Ad26.COV2.S COVID-19 vaccine or a placebo.

This clone was seen more than once but under ten times. V is TRBV29-1 and J is TRBJ2-7, with 7 bases that match TRBD1. Germline CDR1 is SQVTM and CDR2 is ANQGSEA. The V gene end was trimmed by 4 bases and the J gene end by 1 base; junction bases not matched to a gene: 1. The CDR3 has 12 amino acids. The CDR3 DNA follows: TGCAGCGTTGTCAGGGGGTCCTACGAGCAGTACTTC. This codes for CSVVRGSYEQYF.

The chain is built from TRBV30 and TRBJ1-1; D perhaps matches TRBD1 (5 bases). The CDR3 spans 14 residues. Germline CDR1 and CDR2: GTSNPN and SVGIG (reference sequence). The V and J ends lost 4 bases and 6 bases respectively, with 18 bases between them. CDR3: CAWNRPSGIAEAFF. The CDR3 nucleotides read TGTGCCTGGAACCGGCCCTCAGGGATAGCTGAAGCTTTCTTT.

This clone was seen a few times. This rearrangement joins TRBV10-1 to TRBJ1-5; D is uncertain. Trimming took off 6 bases at V and 2 bases at J, with 11 bases between the two ends. Germline V gene lookup returns CDR1 WNHNN and CDR2 SYGVQD (reference sequence). The CDR3 runs 14 residues. The CDR3 loop reads CASRGFRGNQPQHF. The CDR3 coding sequence is TGCGCCAGCAGAGGGTTTCGGGGCAATCAGCCCCAGCATTTT.

This sequence joins TRBV9 and TRBJ2-5, with D hard to call. The germline V and J ends were trimmed by 3 bases and 5 bases, with 14 bases remaining between them. The CDR3 sequence is 14 residues long. Germline V gene data show CDR1 as SGDLS and CDR2 as YYNGEE. The CDR3, as DNA: TGTGCCAGCAGCGCCCATGGGGTCGGGGAGACCCAGTACTTC. As protein: CASSAHGVGETQYF.

The chain joins TRBV5-1 to TRBJ2-2; a possible D gene is TRBD2 (5 bases). CDR3 length: 17 residues. V lost 2 bases, J lost 6 bases, and 20 bases lay in between. Germline CDR1 is SGHRS and CDR2 is YFSETQ. The DNA for the CDR3 is TGCGCCAGCAGCTTCACCCTCGGCAACGGGGTAGCCGGGGAGCTGTTTTTT. Translating gives CASSFTLGNGVAGELFF. Together with reference TRBV5-1 and TRBJ2-2, the CDR3 gives the full variable domain: KAGVTQTPRYLIKTRGQQVTLSCSPISGHRSVSWYQQTPGQGLQFLFEYFSETQRNKGNFPGRFSGRQFSNSRSEMNVSTLELGDSALYLCASSFTLGNGVAGELFFGEGSRLTVL.

The chain joins TRBV3-1 (or the pseudogene TRBV3-2) to TRBJ1-6, with D unclear. V was shortened by 8 bases and J by 10 bases, with 12 bases between the two germline ends. Germline loops: CDR1 LGHDT, CDR2 YNNKEL (reference sequence). This CDR3 is 12 amino acids long. CDR3 nucleotides: TGTGCCAGCGGACTTATTGGATCACCCCTCCACTTT. It is translated as CASGLIGSPLHF.

This chain links TRBV11-3 with TRBJ2-7, with D possibly called TRBD1 or TRBD2 (5 bases each). CDR1 and CDR2 from the germline V gene are SGHNT and YENEEA. The CDR3 runs to 14 residues. With 6 bases removed from V and 4 bases from J, the gap between germline ends came to 16 bases. CDR3 protein: CASSYGTGTYEQYF. The DNA for the CDR3 is TGTGCCAGCAGTTACGGGACCGGGACGTACGAGCAGTACTTC. Using reference TRBV11-3 and TRBJ2-7 for the parts outside the CDR3, the full variable domain is EAGVVQSPRYKIIEKKQPVAFWCNPISGHNTLYWYLQNLGQGPELLIRYENEEAVDDSQLPKDRFSAERLKGVDSTLKIQPAELGDSAVYLCASSYGTGTYEQYFGPGTRLTVT.

The rearrangement joins TRBV5-1 to TRBJ1-5, with a weak D call TRBD1 (6 bases). Germline lookup yields CDR1 SGHRS and CDR2 YFSETQ. V was pared by 0 bases and J by 1 base, with 14 bases between. This CDR3 has 17 amino acids. The chain's CDR3 is CASSLGPRGGSNQPQHF. CDR3 nucleotides: TGCGCCAGCAGCTTGGGGCCAAGGGGGGGAAGCAATCAGCCCCAGCATTTT.

V is TRBV28 and J is TRBJ2-5, with D possibly being TRBD2 (6 bases). V lost 6 bases, J lost 5 bases, and 13 bases lay in between. In germline, CDR1 is MDHEN, CDR2 SYDVKM. The CDR3 runs 13 residues. The CDR3 reads CASSRRDLETQYF. DNA of the CDR3: TGTGCCAGCAGCCGGCGGGATTTGGAGACCCAGTACTTC.

The chain joins TRBV28 to TRBJ1-5, with D maybe TRBD1 (6 bases). With 8 bases removed from V and 2 bases from J, the gap between germline ends came to 16 bases. Germline V gene sequence: CDR1 MDHEN, CDR2 SYDVKM. The CDR3 runs 15 residues. The CDR3, as DNA: TGTGCCAGCCGGAAACAGGGAAGGGGCAATCAGCCCCAGCATTTT. Translated, it gives CASRKQGRGNQPQHF. The variable domain in full, with the rest retrieved from reference TRBV28 and TRBJ1-5, is DVKVTQSSRYLVKRTGEKVFLECVQDMDHENMFWYRQDPGLGLRLIYFSYDVKMKEKGDIPEGYSVSREKKERFSLILESASTNQTSMYLCASRKQGRGNQPQHFGDGTRLSIL.

On this clone itself: A read error may produce the germline difference seen at one junction end. The V call is TRBV7-7, the J call TRBJ2-2; perhaps TRBD2 as D (6 bases). CDR1 is SSHAT and CDR2 is FNYEAQ in the germline V gene (reference sequence). The CDR3 is 17 amino acids. This chain's CDR3 is CASTPATLATNTGELFF. DNA for the CDR3: TGTGCTAGCACCCCCGCAACCCTAGCGACGAACACCGGGGAGCTGTTTTTT. Full variable domain (remainder filled in from reference TRBV7-7 and TRBJ2-2): GAGVSQSPRYKVTKRGQDVTLRCDPISSHATLYWYQQALGQGPEFLTYFNYEAQPDKSGLPSDRFSAERPEGSISTLTIQRTEQRDSAMYRCASTPATLATNTGELFFGEGSRLTVL.

The rearrangement uses TRBV28 and TRBJ1-5; D is possibly TRBD1 (5 bases). Germline CDR1 reads MDHEN; CDR2 reads SYDVKM. V dropped 2 bases and J dropped 2 bases, with 13 bases sitting between them. The CDR3 has 16 residues. CDR3 DNA sequence: TGTGCCAGCAGTTTAACCCAGGGATGGGGCAATCAGCCCCAGCATTTT. Amino acid sequence: CASSLTQGWGNQPQHF.

CDR3 bases: TGTGCCAGCAGTTACTCGACCTTCTATGGCTACACCTTC. Translated, it gives CASSYSTFYGYTF. This chain uses TRBV6-6 with TRBJ1-2; D is ambiguous. Per the germline V gene, CDR1 is MNHNY and CDR2 is SVGAGI (reference sequence). V was clipped by 0 bases and J by 4 bases, with 6 bases between them. The CDR3 spans 13 residues.

The sample holds a few counts of this clone. This chain connects TRBV9 to TRBJ2-2; no clear D gene. Germline V CDR1 and CDR2: SGDLS, YYNGEE. This CDR3 contains 13 residues. V gave up 4 bases and J gave up 6 bases, with 10 bases separating them. CDR3: CASSKTNPGELFF. CDR3 bases: TGTGCCAGCAGCAAAACTAACCCCGGGGAGCTGTTTTTT. The variable domain in full, with the rest retrieved from reference TRBV9 and TRBJ2-2, is DSGVTQTPKHLITATGQRVTLRCSPRSGDLSVYWYQQSLDQGLQFLIQYYNGEERAKGNILERFSAQQFPDLHSELNLSSLELGDSALYFCASSKTNPGELFFGEGSRLTVL.

The V gene is TRBV28, the J gene TRBJ2-7, with 10 bases identical to TRBD1. V lost 3 bases and J lost 3; bases outside the gene matches: 8. The CDR3 has 16 amino acids. The germline V gene has CDR1 MDHEN and CDR2 SYDVKM. CDR3: CASSFSGQGSNYEQYF. CDR3 DNA sequence: TGTGCCAGCAGTTTCTCGGGACAGGGGAGCAACTACGAGCAGTACTTC.

This chain connects TRBV7-3 to TRBJ2-1, with D possibly matching TRBD2 (6 bases). The germline V gene has CDR1 SGHTA and CDR2 FQGTGA. Trimming left V 3 bases short and J 7 bases short, with 16 bases between. This CDR3 contains 15 residues. CDR3 DNA sequence: TGTGCCAGCAGCTTCGCTTCGACTAGTGGGAATGAGCAGTTCTTC. This sequence encodes CASSFASTSGNEQFF.

The chain is built from TRBV14 and TRBJ2-7; 10 bases are a match to TRBD1. The CDR3 totals 16 residues. Trimming cost V 4 bases and J 4 bases; bases outside gene matches: 10. From germline, CDR1 is SGHDN and CDR2 FVKESK. The CDR3 spells CASSPGSGTGEYEQYF. As DNA, the CDR3 is TGTGCCAGCAGCCCCGGTTCCGGGACAGGGGAATACGAGCAGTACTTC.

The chain joins TRBV12-3 or TRBV12-4 to TRBJ1-2; D not resolved. Trimming took 8 bases from V and 2 from J, leaving 12 bases between them. The CDR3 sequence is 13 residues long. The CDR3 coding sequence is TGTGCCAGCCTCGGGCGGTGGAACTATGGCTACACCTTC. Translated: CASLGRWNYGYTF.

The gene calls are TRBV27 and TRBJ2-1; D perhaps matches TRBD2 (7 bases). The ends were cut back, 6 bases at V and 7 bases at J, with 22 bases in the middle. The CDR3 contains 16 residues. The germline V gene encodes CDR1 MNHEY and CDR2 SMNVEV (reference sequence). The CDR3 coding sequence is TGTGCCAGCAGCTACAGGGCGGGAGAAGGGTTAAATGAGCAGTTCTTC. Translation gives CASSYRAGEGLNEQFF.

The chain couples TRBV5-1 to TRBJ2-3; maybe TRBD2 (5 bases). V was pared by 0 bases and J by 8 bases, with 7 bases between. The germline gives CDR1 SGHRS, CDR2 YFSETQ. This CDR3 has 12 residues. CDR3: CASSLVAGTQYF. Here the CDR3 DNA reads TGCGCCAGCAGCTTGGTGGCGGGTACGCAGTATTTT.

This sequence joins TRBV12-3 or TRBV12-4 and TRBJ2-3; perhaps TRBD2 as D (6 bases). Trimming shortened V by 5 bases and J by 6 bases, and 9 bases separated the two germline ends. The CDR3 extends over 12 amino acids. The DNA for the CDR3 is TGTGCCAGCAGTCCTAGCGAGGATACGCAGTATTTT. It encodes CASSPSEDTQYF.

The V and J genes are TRBV28 and TRBJ2-7; 11 bases match TRBD2. Germline V gives CDR1 MDHEN, CDR2 SYDVKM. The CDR3 runs 17 residues. V dropped 2 bases and J dropped 6; count of bases not matched to a gene: 12. The CDR3 protein is CASSLPVGSGRAVEQYF. The DNA for the CDR3 is TGTGCCAGCAGTTTACCAGTCGGTAGCGGGAGGGCCGTCGAGCAGTACTTC.

This clone has a handful of counts. J is TRBJ2-7 and V is TRBV28; D not certain. The V and J ends lost 1 base and 2 bases respectively, with 9 bases between them. This CDR3 has 14 amino acids. The V gene's germline CDR1 is MDHEN and CDR2 SYDVKM. CDR3 protein: CASSLSSLPYEQYF. The CDR3 nucleotides read TGTGCCAGCAGTTTATCAAGCCTTCCCTACGAGCAGTACTTC. The full variable domain, with the rest looked up from reference TRBV28 and TRBJ2-7, is DVKVTQSSRYLVKRTGEKVFLECVQDMDHENMFWYRQDPGLGLRLIYFSYDVKMKEKGDIPEGYSVSREKKERFSLILESASTNQTSMYLCASSLSSLPYEQYFGPGTRLTVT.

The chain employs TRBV19 and TRBJ1-5; 7 bases align to TRBD1. Unmatched junction bases numbered 12, after V lost 10 bases and J lost 3 bases. This CDR3 contains 15 residues. CDR1 is LNHDA and CDR2 is SQIVND in the germline V gene (reference sequence). CDR3 nucleotides: TGTGCCACCCACCCGGGACAGATAAACAATCAGCCCCAGCATTTT. It is translated as CATHPGQINNQPQHF.

This clone appeared many times. This sequence joins TRBV5-1 and TRBJ2-3; tentatively, D is TRBD2 (5 bases). V was shortened by 3 bases and J by 2 bases, with 10 bases between the two germline ends. This CDR3 is built from 14 residues. Germline assignment: CDR1 SGHRS and CDR2 YFSETQ. The CDR3 here is CASSSGGLTDTQYF. CDR3 bases: TGCGCCAGCAGCTCTGGCGGGCTCACAGATACGCAGTATTTT.

The rearrangement joins TRBV29-1 to TRBJ2-3; tentative D call: TRBD1 (5 bases). Germline assignment: CDR1 SQVTM and CDR2 ANQGSEA. The CDR3 loop spans 11 amino acids. The V gene lost 7 bases and the J gene lost 5 bases, with 10 bases spanning the gap. CDR3 sequence: CSARQIDTQYF. The CDR3 DNA reads TGCAGCGCTCGACAGATAGATACGCAGTATTTT.

The chain couples TRBV11-1 to TRBJ2-2; the match to TRBD2 covers 8 bases. CDR1 and CDR2 (germline): SGHAT, FQDESV (reference sequence). V lost 4 bases and J lost 8; bases outside the gene matches: 6. The CDR3 totals 14 residues. CDR3 region: CASSSGLGGGELFF. The CDR3 region has the DNA TGTGCCAGCAGCTCGGGACTAGGGGGAGGGGAGCTGTTTTTT.